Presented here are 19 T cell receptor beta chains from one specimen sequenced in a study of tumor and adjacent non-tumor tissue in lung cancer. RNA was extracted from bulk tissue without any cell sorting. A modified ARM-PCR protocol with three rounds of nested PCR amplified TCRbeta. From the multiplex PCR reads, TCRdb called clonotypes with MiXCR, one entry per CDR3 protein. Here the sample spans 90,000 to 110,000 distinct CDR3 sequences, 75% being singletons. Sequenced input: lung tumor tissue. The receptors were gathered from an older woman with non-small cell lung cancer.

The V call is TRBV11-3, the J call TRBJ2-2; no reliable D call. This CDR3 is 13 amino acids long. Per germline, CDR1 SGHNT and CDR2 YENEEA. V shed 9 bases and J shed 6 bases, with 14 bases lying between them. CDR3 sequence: CARSVVGSGELFF. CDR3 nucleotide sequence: TGTGCCAGGAGTGTAGTAGGGTCCGGGGAGCTGTTTTTT.

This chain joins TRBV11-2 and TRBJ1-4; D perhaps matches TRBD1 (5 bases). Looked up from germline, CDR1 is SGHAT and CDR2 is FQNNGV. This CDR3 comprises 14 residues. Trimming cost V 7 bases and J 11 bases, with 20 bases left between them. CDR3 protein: CASTPGTVPGKLFF. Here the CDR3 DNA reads TGTGCCAGCACTCCTGGAACAGTCCCAGGGAAACTGTTTTTT.

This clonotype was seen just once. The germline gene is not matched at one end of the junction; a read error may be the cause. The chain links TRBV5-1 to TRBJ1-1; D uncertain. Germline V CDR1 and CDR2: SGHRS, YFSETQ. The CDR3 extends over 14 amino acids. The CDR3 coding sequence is TGCGCCAGCAGCCCCCAGGCAGTGAATACTGAAGCTTTCTTT. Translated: CASSPQAVNTEAFF.

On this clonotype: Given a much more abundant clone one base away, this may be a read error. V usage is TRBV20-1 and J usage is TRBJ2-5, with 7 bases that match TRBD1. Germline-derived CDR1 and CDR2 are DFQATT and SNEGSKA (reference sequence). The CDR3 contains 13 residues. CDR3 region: CNARRDREETQYF. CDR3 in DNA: TGCAATGCTCGCCGGGACAGAGAAGAGACCCAGTACTTC.

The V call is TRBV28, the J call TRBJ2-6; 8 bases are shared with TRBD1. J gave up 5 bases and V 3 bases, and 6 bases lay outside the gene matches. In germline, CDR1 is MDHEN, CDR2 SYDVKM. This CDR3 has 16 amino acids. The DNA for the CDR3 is TGTGCCAGCAGTTTCAGGGGGCTGGTGTGGGCCAACGTCCTGACTTTC. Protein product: CASSFRGLVWANVLTF. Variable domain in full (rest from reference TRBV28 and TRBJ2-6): DVKVTQSSRYLVKRTGEKVFLECVQDMDHENMFWYRQDPGLGLRLIYFSYDVKMKEKGDIPEGYSVSREKKERFSLILESASTNQTSMYLCASSFRGLVWANVLTFGAGSRLTVL.

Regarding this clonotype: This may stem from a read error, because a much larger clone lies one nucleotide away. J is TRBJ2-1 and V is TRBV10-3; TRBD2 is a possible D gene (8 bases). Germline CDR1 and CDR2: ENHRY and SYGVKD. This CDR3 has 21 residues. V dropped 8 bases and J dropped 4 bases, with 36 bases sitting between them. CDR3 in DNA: TGTGCCATCGGTGGGGGACAGCCTCGTTCCCCTCTAGCGGGTAATTACAATGAGCAGTTCTTC. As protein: CAIGGGQPRSPLAGNYNEQFF.

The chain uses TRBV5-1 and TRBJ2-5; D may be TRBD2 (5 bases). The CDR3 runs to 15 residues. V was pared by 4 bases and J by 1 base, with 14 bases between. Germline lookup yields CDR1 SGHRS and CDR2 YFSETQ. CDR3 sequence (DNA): TGCGCCAGCAGCATACTCGGACTGCTCCAAGAGACCCAGTACTTC. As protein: CASSILGLLQETQYF. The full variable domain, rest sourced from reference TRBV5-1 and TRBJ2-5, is KAGVTQTPRYLIKTRGQQVTLSCSPISGHRSVSWYQQTPGQGLQFLFEYFSETQRNKGNFPGRFSGRQFSNSRSEMNVSTLELGDSALYLCASSILGLLQETQYFGPGTRLLVL.

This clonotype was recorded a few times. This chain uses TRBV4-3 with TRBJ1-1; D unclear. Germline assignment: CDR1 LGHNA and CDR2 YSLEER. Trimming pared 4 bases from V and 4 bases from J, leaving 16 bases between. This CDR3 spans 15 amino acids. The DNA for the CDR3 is TGCGCCAGCAGCCCACAAGGTAGGGTCGGCACTGAAGCTTTCTTT. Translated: CASSPQGRVGTEAFF.

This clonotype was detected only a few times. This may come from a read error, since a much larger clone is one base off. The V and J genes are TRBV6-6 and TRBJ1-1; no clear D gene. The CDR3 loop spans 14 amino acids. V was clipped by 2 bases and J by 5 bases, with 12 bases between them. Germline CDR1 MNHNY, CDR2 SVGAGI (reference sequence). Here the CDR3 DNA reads TGTGCCAGCAGTTACCCCGGTTCGGGAACTGAAGCTTTCTTT. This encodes CASSYPGSGTEAFF.

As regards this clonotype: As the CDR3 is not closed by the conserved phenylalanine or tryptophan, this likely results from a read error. The chain's CDR3 is CASSLRSGGGIYGYTL. CDR3 coding DNA: TGTGCCAGCAGTCTGAGGTCCGGGGGGGGGATCTATGGCTACACCTTA. V gene TRBV28 combines with J gene TRBJ1-2; possibly TRBD1 for D (5 bases). Germline V gene sequence: CDR1 MDHEN, CDR2 SYDVKM. V was pared by 5 bases and J by 4 bases, with 20 bases between. The CDR3 has 16 amino acids.

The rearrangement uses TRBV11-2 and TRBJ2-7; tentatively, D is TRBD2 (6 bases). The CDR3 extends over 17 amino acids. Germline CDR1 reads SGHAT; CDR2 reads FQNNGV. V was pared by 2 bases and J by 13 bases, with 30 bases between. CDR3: CASSLFPDRGFSYEHYF. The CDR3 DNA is TGTGCCAGCAGCTTATTTCCGGATCGGGGGTTCTCCTATGAACATTACTTC.

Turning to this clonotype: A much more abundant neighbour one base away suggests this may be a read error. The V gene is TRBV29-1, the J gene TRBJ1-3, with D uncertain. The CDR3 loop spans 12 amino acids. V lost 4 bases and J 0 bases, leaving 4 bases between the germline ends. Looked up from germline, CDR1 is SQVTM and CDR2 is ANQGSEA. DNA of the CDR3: TGCAGCGTTGTCCTCTCTGGAAACACCATATATTTT. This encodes CSVVLSGNTIYF.

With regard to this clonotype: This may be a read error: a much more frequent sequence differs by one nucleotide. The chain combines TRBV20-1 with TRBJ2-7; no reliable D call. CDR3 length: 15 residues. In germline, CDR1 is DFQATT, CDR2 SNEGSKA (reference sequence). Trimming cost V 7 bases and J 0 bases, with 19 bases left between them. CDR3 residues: CSVAVDTSSSYEQYF. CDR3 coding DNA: TGCAGTGTGGCTGTCGACACTTCAAGCTCCTACGAGCAGTACTTC.

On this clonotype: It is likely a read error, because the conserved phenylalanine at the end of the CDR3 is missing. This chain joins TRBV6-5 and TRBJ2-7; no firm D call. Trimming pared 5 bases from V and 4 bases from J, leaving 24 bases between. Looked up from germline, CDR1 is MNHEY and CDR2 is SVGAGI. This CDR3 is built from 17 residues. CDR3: CASSNRVQAASSYEQYY. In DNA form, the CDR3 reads TGTGCCAGCAGTAATCGAGTTCAGGCGGCGAGCTCATACGAGCAGTACTAC.

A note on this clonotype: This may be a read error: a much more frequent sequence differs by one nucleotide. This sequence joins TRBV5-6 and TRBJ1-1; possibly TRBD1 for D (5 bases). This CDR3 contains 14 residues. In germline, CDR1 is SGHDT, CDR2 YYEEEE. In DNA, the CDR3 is TGTGCCAGCAGCCCCTGGGGGTTGAACACTAAAGCTTTCTTT. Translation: CASSPWGLNTKAFF.

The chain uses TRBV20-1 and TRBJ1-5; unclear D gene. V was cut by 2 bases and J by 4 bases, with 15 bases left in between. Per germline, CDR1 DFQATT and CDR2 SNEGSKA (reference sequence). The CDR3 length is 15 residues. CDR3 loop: CSARNIKVENQPQHF. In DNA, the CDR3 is TGCAGTGCTAGAAATATAAAGGTGGAAAATCAGCCCCAGCATTTT.

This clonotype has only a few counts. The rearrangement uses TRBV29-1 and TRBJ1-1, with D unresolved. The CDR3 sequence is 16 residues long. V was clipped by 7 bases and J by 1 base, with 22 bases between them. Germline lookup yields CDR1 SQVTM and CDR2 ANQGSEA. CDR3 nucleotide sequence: TGCAGCGCGTCACCGACCGGATTCCAGAAGAACACTGAAGCTTTCTTT. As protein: CSASPTGFQKNTEAFF.

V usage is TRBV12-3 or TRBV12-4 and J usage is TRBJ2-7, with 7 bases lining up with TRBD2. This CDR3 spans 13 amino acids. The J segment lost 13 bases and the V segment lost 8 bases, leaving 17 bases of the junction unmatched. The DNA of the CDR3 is TGTGCCAGCCTTGGGGGGGGATCCTACGTGTATTACTTC. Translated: CASLGGGSYVYYF.

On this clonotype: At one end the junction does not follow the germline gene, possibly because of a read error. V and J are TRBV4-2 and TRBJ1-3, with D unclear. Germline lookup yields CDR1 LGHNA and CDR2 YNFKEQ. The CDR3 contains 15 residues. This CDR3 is CVSSQAESAGNTIYF. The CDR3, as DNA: TGTGTCAGCAGCCAAGCAGAGAGCGCCGGAAACACCATATATTTT.